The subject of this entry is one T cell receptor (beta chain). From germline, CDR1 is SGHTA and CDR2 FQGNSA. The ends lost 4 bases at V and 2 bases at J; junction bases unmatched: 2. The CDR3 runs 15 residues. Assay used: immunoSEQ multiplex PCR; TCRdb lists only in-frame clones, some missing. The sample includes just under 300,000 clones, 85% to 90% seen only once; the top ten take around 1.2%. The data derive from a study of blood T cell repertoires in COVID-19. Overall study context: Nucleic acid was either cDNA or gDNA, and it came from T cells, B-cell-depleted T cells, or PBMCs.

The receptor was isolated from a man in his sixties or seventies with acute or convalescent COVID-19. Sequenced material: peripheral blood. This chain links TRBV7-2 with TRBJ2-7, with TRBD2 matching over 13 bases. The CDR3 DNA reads TGTGCCAGCAGCTCGGGGACTAGCGGGACCTACGAGCAGTACTTC. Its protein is CASSSGTSGTYEQYF.